The rows below give T cell receptor beta chains drawn from one sample of a study of blood T cell repertoires in COVID-19. Measured with immunoSEQ multiplex PCR; TCRdb has only the in-frame clones, and not every one. The table records more than 250,000 clones, roughly 84% of them present only once. Sequencing input: peripheral blood. All receptors come from a human donor in a cohort sampled during active COVID-19. Both conserved end residues are trimmed from each CDR3. For some rows the clone size is stated as once, few or many, or as a class when expanded; others skip it.

clone_size	v_call	j_call	cdr3_aa
few	TRBV2	TRBJ2-7	ASSESGGGSYEQY
-	TRBV7-2	TRBJ1-3	ASSYTGNTIY
few	TRBV29-1	TRBJ2-1	SVARGSYNEQF
-	TRBV7-6	TRBJ2-7	ASSLVAGGLIYEQY
-	TRBV2	TRBJ2-2	ASSDGLAGRTGELF
-	TRBV15	TRBJ1-2	ATSIRDRPNYGYT
-	TRBV27	TRBJ1-6	ASSLKPQGASYSPLH
-	TRBV6-2/TRBV6-3	TRBJ1-2	ASSYSGDYGYT
-	TRBV11-2	TRBJ2-1	ASKSGGRWGYNEQF
-	TRBV28	TRBJ1-6	ASSTTDRGRDSPLH
-	TRBV5-4	TRBJ2-5	ASTEAGQETQY
-	TRBV5-1	TRBJ2-3	ASSLPLGTRGADTQY
-	TRBV6-4	TRBJ2-7	ASSEEGGRTYEQY
few	TRBV7-3	TRBJ2-1	ASSLRVAQYNEQF